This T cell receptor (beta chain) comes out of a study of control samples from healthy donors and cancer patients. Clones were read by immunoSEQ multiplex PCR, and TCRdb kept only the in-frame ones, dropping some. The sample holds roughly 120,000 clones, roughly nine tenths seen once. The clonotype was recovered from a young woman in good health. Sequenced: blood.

CDR3 nucleotides: TGTGCCAGCAGCTCCAAACCTGGGATCGTTCAGAATGAGCAGTTCTTC. This translates into CASSSKPGIVQNEQFF. V gene TRBV7-2 combines with J gene TRBJ2-1; D is uncertain. Trimming removed 4 bases at V and 7 bases at J, with 20 bases between. The CDR3 sequence is 16 residues long. The germline gives CDR1 SGHTA, CDR2 FQGNSA.